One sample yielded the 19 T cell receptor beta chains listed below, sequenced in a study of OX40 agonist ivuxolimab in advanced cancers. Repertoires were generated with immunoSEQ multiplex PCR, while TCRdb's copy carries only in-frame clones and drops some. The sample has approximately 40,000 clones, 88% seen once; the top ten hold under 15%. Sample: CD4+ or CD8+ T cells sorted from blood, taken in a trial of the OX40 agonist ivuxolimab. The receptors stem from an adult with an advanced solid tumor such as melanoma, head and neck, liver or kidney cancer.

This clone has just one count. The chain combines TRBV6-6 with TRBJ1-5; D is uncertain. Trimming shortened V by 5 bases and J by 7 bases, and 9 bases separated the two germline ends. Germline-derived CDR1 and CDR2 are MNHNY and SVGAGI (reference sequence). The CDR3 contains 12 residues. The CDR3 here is CASSTTRQPQHF. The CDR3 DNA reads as TGTGCCAGCAGTACCACCCGACAGCCCCAGCATTTT.

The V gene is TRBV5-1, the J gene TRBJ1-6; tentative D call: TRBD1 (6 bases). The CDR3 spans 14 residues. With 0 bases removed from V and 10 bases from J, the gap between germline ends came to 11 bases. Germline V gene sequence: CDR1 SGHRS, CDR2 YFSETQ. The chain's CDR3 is CASSLGQEVSPLHF. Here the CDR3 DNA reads TGCGCCAGCAGCTTGGGACAGGAGGTCTCACCCCTCCACTTT.

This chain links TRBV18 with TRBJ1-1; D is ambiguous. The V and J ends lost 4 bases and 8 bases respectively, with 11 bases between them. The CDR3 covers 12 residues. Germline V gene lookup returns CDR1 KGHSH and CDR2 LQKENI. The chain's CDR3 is CASSLWLEEAFF. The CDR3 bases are TGTGCCAGCTCACTTTGGCTGGAAGAAGCTTTCTTT.

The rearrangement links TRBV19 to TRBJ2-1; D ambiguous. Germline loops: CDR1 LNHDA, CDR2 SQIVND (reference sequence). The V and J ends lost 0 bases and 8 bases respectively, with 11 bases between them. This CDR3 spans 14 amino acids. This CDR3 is CASSIDLSVYEQFF. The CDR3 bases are TGTGCCAGTAGTATAGATCTATCGGTGTATGAGCAGTTCTTC.

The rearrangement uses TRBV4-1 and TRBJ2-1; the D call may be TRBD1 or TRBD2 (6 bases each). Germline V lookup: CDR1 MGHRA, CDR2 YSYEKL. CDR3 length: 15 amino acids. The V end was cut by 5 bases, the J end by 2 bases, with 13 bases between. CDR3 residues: CASSETGDTYNEQFF. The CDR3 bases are TGCGCCAGCAGCGAGACGGGGGACACCTACAATGAGCAGTTCTTC.

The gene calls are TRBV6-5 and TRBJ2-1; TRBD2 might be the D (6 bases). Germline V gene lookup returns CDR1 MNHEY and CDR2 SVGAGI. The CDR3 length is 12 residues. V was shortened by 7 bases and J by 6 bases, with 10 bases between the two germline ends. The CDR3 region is CASTTSRNEQFF. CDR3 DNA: TGTGCCAGCACTACTAGCCGCAATGAGCAGTTCTTC.

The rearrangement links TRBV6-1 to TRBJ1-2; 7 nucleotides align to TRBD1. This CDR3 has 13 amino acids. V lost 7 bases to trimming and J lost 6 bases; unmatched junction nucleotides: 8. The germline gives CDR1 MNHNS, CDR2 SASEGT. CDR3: CASTNRGWHGYTF. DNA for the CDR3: TGTGCCAGCACCAACAGGGGATGGCATGGCTACACCTTC.

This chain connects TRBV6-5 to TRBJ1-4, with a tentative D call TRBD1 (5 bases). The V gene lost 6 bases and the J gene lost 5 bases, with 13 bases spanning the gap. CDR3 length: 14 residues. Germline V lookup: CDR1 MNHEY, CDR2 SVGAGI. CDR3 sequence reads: CASRPRDENEKLFF. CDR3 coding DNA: TGTGCCAGCAGACCCAGGGATGAGAATGAAAAACTGTTTTTT.

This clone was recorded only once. For the CDR3, the DNA is TGTGCCAGCAGTGACCGGGGGGGTGAGCAGTTCTTC. Protein: CASSDRGGEQFF. The chain carries TRBV6-4 and TRBJ2-1, with 8 bases that match TRBD2. CDR3 size: 12 residues. Germline loops: CDR1 MRHNA, CDR2 SNTAGT. V shed 2 bases and J 9 bases; nucleotides not matched to a gene: 0.

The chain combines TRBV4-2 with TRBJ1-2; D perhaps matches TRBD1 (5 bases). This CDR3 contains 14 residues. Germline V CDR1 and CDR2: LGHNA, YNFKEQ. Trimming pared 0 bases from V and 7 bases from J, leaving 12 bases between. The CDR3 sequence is CASSQEKGPLGYTF. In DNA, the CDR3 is TGTGCCAGCAGCCAAGAAAAGGGGCCACTTGGCTACACCTTC.

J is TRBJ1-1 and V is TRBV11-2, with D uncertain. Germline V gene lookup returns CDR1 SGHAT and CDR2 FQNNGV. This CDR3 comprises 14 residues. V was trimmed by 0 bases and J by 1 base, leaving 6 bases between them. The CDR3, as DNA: TGTGCCAGCAGCTTAGAGTTCTGGAACACTGAAGCTTTCTTT. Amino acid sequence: CASSLEFWNTEAFF. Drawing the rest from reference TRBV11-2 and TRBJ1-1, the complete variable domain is EAGVAQSPRYKIIEKRQSVAFWCNPISGHATLYWYQQILGQGPKLLIQFQNNGVVDDSQLPKDRFSAERLKGVDSTLKIQPAKLEDSAVYLCASSLEFWNTEAFFGQGTRLTVV.

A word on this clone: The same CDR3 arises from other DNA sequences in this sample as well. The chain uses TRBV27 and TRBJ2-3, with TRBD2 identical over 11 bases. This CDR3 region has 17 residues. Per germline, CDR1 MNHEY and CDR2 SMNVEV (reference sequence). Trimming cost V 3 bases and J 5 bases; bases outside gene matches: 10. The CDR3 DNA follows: TGTGCCAGCAGTTTGGGGGTAGCGGGAGGGCCGAGAGATACGCAGTATTTT. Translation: CASSLGVAGGPRDTQYF.

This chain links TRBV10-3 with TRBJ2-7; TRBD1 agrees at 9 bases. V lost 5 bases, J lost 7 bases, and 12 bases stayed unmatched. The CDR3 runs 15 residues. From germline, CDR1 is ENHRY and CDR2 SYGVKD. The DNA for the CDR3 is TGTGCCATCAGTCTCTTGGGGACAGGGTTCTGGGAGCAGTACTTC. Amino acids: CAISLLGTGFWEQYF.

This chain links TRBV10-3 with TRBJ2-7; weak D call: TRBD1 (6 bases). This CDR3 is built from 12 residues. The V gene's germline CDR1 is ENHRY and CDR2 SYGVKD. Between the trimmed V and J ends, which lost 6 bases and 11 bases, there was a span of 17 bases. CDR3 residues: CAIRAEGQTEYF. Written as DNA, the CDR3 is TGTGCCATCAGAGCCGAAGGACAGACGGAGTACTTC.

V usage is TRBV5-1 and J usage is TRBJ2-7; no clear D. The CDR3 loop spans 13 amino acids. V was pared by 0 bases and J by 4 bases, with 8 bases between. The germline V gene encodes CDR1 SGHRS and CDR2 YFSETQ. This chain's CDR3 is CASSLVGSYEQYF. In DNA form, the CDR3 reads TGCGCCAGCAGCTTGGTGGGATCGTACGAGCAGTACTTC.

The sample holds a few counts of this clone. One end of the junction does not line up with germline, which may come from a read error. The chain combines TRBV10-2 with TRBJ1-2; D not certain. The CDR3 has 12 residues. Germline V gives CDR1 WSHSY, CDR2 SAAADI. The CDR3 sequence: CASSENDIGGAF. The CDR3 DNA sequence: TGCGCCAGCAGTGAGAATGACATCGGTGGGGCCTTC.

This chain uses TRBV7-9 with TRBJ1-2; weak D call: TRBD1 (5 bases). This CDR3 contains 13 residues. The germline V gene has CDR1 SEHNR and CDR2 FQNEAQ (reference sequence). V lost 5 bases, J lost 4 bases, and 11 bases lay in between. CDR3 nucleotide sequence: TGTGCCAGCAGCCTGGGACCGATCTATGGCTACACCTTC. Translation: CASSLGPIYGYTF.

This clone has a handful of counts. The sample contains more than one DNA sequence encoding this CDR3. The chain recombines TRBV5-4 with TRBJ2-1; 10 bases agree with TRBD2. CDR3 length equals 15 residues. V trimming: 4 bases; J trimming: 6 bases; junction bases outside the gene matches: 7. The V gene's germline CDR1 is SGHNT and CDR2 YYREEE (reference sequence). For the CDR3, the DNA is TGTGCCAGCAGCCCACGGACTAGCGGAGGCAATGAGCAGTTCTTC. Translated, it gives CASSPRTSGGNEQFF.

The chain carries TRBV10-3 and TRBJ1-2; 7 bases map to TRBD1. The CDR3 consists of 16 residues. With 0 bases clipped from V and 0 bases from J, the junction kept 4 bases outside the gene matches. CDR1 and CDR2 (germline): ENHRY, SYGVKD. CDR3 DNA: TGTGCCATCAGTGAGTCCGGGACAGCTGCTAACTATGGCTACACCTTC. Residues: CAISESGTAANYGYTF.